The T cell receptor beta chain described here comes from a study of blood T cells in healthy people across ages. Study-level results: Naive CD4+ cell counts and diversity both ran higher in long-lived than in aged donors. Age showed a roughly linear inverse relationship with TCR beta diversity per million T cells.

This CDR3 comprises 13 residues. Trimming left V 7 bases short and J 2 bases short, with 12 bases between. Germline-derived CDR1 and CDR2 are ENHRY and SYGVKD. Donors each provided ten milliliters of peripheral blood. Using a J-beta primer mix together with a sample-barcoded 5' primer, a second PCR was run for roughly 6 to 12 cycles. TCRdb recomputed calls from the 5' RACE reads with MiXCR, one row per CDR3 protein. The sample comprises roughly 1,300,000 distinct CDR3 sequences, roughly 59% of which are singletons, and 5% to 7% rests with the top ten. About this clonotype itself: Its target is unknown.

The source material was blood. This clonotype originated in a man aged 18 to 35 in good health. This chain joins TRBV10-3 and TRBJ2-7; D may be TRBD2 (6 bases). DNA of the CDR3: TGTGCCATCAAGGAGGGCACCCCCTACGAGCAGTACTTC. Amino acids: CAIKEGTPYEQYF.